The subject of this entry is one T cell receptor (beta chain). The antigen is not known. The data are from a study of T cell responses to AZD1222 COVID-19 vaccine. Study-wide findings and caveats: Reportedly, nearly half of unique spike TCRs recognized epitopes outside B.1.351/B.1.1.7 mutations.

V gave up 2 bases and J gave up 5 bases, with 12 bases separating them. Germline V gene sequence: CDR1 MNHEY, CDR2 SVGEGT. The CDR3 totals 14 residues. TCRdb's copy holds only in-frame clones and misses some; the assay was immunoSEQ multiplex PCR. Of 140,000 or so clones in the sample, 92% were seen once. The material was peripheral blood, obtained 28 days after the second AZD1222 dose. The TCR originated in an adult who received the AZD1222 COVID-19 vaccine. V usage is TRBV6-2 or TRBV6-3 and J usage is TRBJ1-1; D call uncertain. In nucleotides, the CDR3 is TGTGCCAGCAGTTACCTTCACTTGGAAACTGAAGCTTTCTTT. Amino acids: CASSYLHLETEAFF.